This record concerns one T cell receptor (beta chain) sequence. This specimen belongs to a study of early T cells in non-severe SARS-CoV-2 infection. Study details: The sequenced material was bulk RNA from unsorted whole blood, and its chains were unpaired.

Researchers tagged individual cDNA molecules with unique molecular identifiers. TCRdb re-called the 5' RACE reads with MiXCR, one entry per CDR3 protein. The data show over 50,000 distinct CDR3 sequences, around 12% seen once. The CDR3 spans 19 residues. Per germline, CDR1 SGHRS and CDR2 YFSETQ. V shed 2 bases, J shed 3 bases, and the junction held 10 bases outside the gene matches. The sequenced sample consisted of whole blood. This clonotype was sampled from an adult who was a healthcare worker with PCR-confirmed SARS-CoV-2 infection or an uninfected control (not recorded which). The chain carries TRBV5-1 and TRBJ2-1, with 14 bases aligning to TRBD2. CDR3 sequence reads: CASSFGLAGGGTFYNEQFF. The CDR3 DNA reads TGCGCCAGCAGCTTCGGACTAGCGGGAGGAGGAACATTCTACAATGAGCAGTTCTTC.